This TCR beta chain was profiled in a study of blood T cell repertoires in COVID-19. TCRdb keeps only in-frame clones here, not all; method: immunoSEQ multiplex PCR. Among 80,000 to 100,000 clones listed, 70% to 90% were seen once. CDR1 and CDR2 from the germline V gene are SEHNR and FQNEAQ (reference sequence). The CDR3 is 15 amino acids. The junction had 11 bases not matched to a gene; V was cut back by 7 bases and J by 5 bases. Sequencing was carried out using peripheral blood. The sequence came from a human donor in a cohort sampled during active COVID-19. V and J are TRBV7-9 and TRBJ2-7, with 10 bases matching TRBD1. CDR3 region: CASTPPDRGYNEQYF. CDR3 in DNA: TGTGCCAGCACCCCTCCGGACAGGGGGTATAACGAGCAGTACTTC. Supplemented by reference TRBV7-9 and TRBJ2-7, the full variable domain reads DTGVSQNPRHKITKRGQNVTFRCDPISEHNRLYWYRQTLGQGPEFLTYFQNEAQLEKSRLLSDRFSAERPKGSFSTLEIQRTEQGDSAMYLCASTPPDRGYNEQYFGPGTRLTVT.